This T cell receptor beta chain derives from a study of shared clonotypes between healthy human individuals. Across the whole study: Donors had three CD4 naive, three CD4 memory, two CD8 naive and one CD8 memory plate apiece.

The study, taken as a whole, reports: On the whole, naive subsets had larger estimated richness than memory subsets had.

Concerning this clone itself: What it binds is not known. Different DNA sequences within this sample yield the same CDR3.

The CDR3 loop spans 13 amino acids. From germline, CDR1 is SGHRS and CDR2 YFSETQ. V lost 1 base and J 6 bases, leaving 7 bases between the germline ends. Each PCR replicate from the sorted subsets contained 200 to 250 ng DNA, which is around 30,000 T cell genomes. Measured with immunoSEQ multiplex PCR; TCRdb has only the in-frame clones, and not every one. The data show over 2 million clones, over 85% seen once. Within Nashville, Tennessee resided all donors, each a Caucasian adult. This rearrangement joins TRBV5-1 to TRBJ2-2; TRBD2 might be the D (6 bases). The source is a young man in good health. Sequencing used naive CD4+ T cells sorted from blood. The subset here: CD45RA+ positively selected. CDR3 region: CASSLTGAGELFF. In DNA, the CDR3 is TGCGCCAGCAGCTTGACGGGGGCCGGGGAGCTGTTTTTT.